The 11 T cell receptor beta chains in this list originate from one sample, sequenced in a study of identical twins. TCRdb analysed the 5' RACE reads with MiXCR anew, one entry per CDR3 protein. The table includes roughly 200,000 distinct CDR3 sequences, approximately 8.3% detected once. The sample was also linked to a second study, of yellow fever vaccine responses in identical twins.

Sample: memory (CD45RO+) T cells sorted from blood. These receptors all come from a woman between 18 and 29 years old in good health.

The sample holds a few counts of this clonotype. The chain has TRBV30 and TRBJ2-7, with a possible D match to TRBD1 (6 bases). V was trimmed by 2 bases and J by 3 bases, leaving 17 bases between them. The CDR3 loop spans 15 amino acids. CDR1 is GTSNPN, CDR2 SVGIG, per germline (reference sequence). CDR3 coding DNA: TGTGCCTGGAGTCGAGTCGGGACAAATGACTACGAGCAGTACTTC. This sequence encodes CAWSRVGTNDYEQYF. Full variable domain (rest looked up from reference TRBV30 and TRBJ2-7): SQTIHQWPATLVQPVGSPLSLECTVEGTSNPNLYWYRQAAGRGLQLLFYSVGIGQISSEVPQNLSASRPQDRQFILSSKKLLLSDSGFYLCAWSRVGTNDYEQYFGPGTRLTVT.

This clonotype has just a few counts. The chain joins TRBV27 to TRBJ2-1, with 7 bases identical to TRBD2. Germline V gene lookup returns CDR1 MNHEY and CDR2 SMNVEV (reference sequence). The CDR3 sequence is 15 residues long. V was pared by 5 bases and J by 4 bases, with 8 bases of the junction left unmatched. The CDR3 loop is CASSPESGVYNEQFF. The DNA of the CDR3 is TGTGCCAGCAGTCCCGAAAGCGGGGTTTACAATGAGCAGTTCTTC.

The V and J genes are TRBV6-2 or TRBV6-3 and TRBJ2-5, with 13 bases identical to TRBD2. This CDR3 region has 14 residues. The germline V gene encodes CDR1 MNHEY and CDR2 SVGEGT. Losses at the gene ends were 8 bases for V and 6 bases for J; bases not matched to a gene: 6. CDR3 nucleotides: TGTGCCAGCGGCACTAGCGGGAGGGCGAAGACCCAGTACTTC. Its protein is CASGTSGRAKTQYF.

V usage is TRBV6-2 or TRBV6-3 and J usage is TRBJ2-2; D is tentatively TRBD1 or TRBD2 (5 bases each). V was pared by 2 bases and J by 1 base, with 5 bases between. This CDR3 is built from 14 residues. Germline V gene lookup returns CDR1 MNHEY and CDR2 SVGEGT. CDR3 DNA sequence: TGTGCCAGCAGTTACGGGGGGAACACCGGGGAGCTGTTTTTT. This gives the protein CASSYGGNTGELFF.

This clonotype was picked up a small number of times. The chain is built from TRBV11-1 and TRBJ2-7; no reliable D call. The V gene lost 5 bases and the J gene lost 0 bases, with 23 bases spanning the gap. The V gene's germline CDR1 is SGHAT and CDR2 FQDESV (reference sequence). CDR3 length equals 18 residues. CDR3: CASSAFMDGILSSYEQYF. CDR3 nucleotide sequence: TGTGCCAGCAGCGCGTTCATGGACGGTATCCTAAGCTCCTACGAGCAGTACTTC. The whole variable domain, remainder taken from reference TRBV11-1 and TRBJ2-7, is EAEVAQSPRYKITEKSQAVAFWCDPISGHATLYWYRQILGQGPELLVQFQDESVVDDSQLPKDRFSAERLKGVDSTLKIQPAELGDSAMYLCASSAFMDGILSSYEQYFGPGTRLTVT.

This clonotype was seen ten or more times. This rearrangement joins TRBV29-1 to TRBJ2-2; D may be TRBD1 or TRBD2 (6 bases each). Germline CDR1 reads SQVTM; CDR2 reads ANQGSEA. V was shortened by 4 bases and J by 6 bases, with 12 bases between the two germline ends. The CDR3 length is 13 residues. Here the CDR3 DNA reads TGCAGCGTTGGACGAGGGGGGCCCGGGGAGCTGTTTTTT. Translation: CSVGRGGPGELFF.

This clonotype has only a few counts. The DNA for the CDR3 is TGTGCCAGCAGCCAATTTGGGACTAGCGGGAGGTCTTCCTACGAGCAGTACTTC. It is translated as CASSQFGTSGRSSYEQYF. The chain uses TRBV3-1 and TRBJ2-7; 15 nucleotides align to TRBD2. Germline loops: CDR1 LGHDT, CDR2 YNNKEL (reference sequence). With 2 bases clipped from V and 1 base from J, the junction kept 6 bases outside the gene matches. CDR3 length: 18 residues.

This clonotype was detected ten times or more. This sequence joins TRBV20-1 and TRBJ1-2; D gene uncertain. Germline V CDR1 and CDR2: DFQATT, SNEGSKA (reference sequence). The CDR3 runs 13 residues. Between the trimmed V and J ends, which lost 6 bases and 4 bases, there was a span of 15 bases. For the CDR3, the DNA is TGCAGTGCCCTAGACGGTGTTAGCTATGGCTACACCTTC. This encodes CSALDGVSYGYTF.

The sample holds many counts of this clonotype. The CDR3 spells CAISEGQGAANEQYF. Written as DNA, the CDR3 is TGTGCCATCAGTGAGGGACAGGGGGCGGCGAACGAGCAGTACTTC. The chain couples TRBV10-3 to TRBJ2-7, with 11 bases matching TRBD1. Germline V gene sequence: CDR1 ENHRY, CDR2 SYGVKD. After removal of 2 bases from V and 5 bases from J, the junction contained 5 bases not matched to a gene. The CDR3 loop spans 15 amino acids.

With respect to this clonotype: One base away lies a much larger clone, so this may be a sequencing read error. This chain links TRBV20-1 with TRBJ2-6; D gene uncertain. The CDR3 contains 13 residues. Germline values: CDR1 DFQATT, CDR2 SNEGSKA (reference sequence). The CDR3 is CSARRPGVNVLTF. CDR3 nucleotides: TGCAGTGCTAGACGTCCTGGGGTCAACGTCCTGACTTTC.

This clonotype was counted at least ten times. The chain carries TRBV2 and TRBJ2-3, with TRBD1 as a possible D gene (5 bases). Trimming pared 2 bases from V and 3 bases from J, leaving 12 bases between. This CDR3 is built from 15 residues. Germline values: CDR1 SNHLY, CDR2 FYNNEI. DNA of the CDR3: TGTGCCAGCAGTGAATCATTCAGGGTTACAGATACGCAGTATTTT. This translates into CASSESFRVTDTQYF.